This T cell receptor beta chain appears in the sequencing data of a study of beta chain features in type 1 diabetes. The authors reverse transcribed all of the isolated RNA, so sequencing captured expressed TCRB transcripts. Assay used: immunoSEQ multiplex PCR; TCRdb lists only in-frame clones, some missing. The sample includes about 650,000 clones, under 15% of them seen just once. This clone has only a few counts. Its matching antigen is unknown. Study-level findings and limits: TCRB CDR3 length was moderately but significantly reduced in all four CD4+ subsets of Type 1 diabetes patients.

The sequence was collected from a man aged 30 to 39 with type 1 diabetes. The sample comprised naive CD4+ T cells from blood.

The CDR3 DNA is TGTGCCAGCAACACCCGGGACACTGGAAACACCATATATTTT. Translation gives CASNTRDTGNTIYF. The J gene is TRBJ1-3, the V gene TRBV28; TRBD1 is a possible D gene (6 bases). In germline, CDR1 is MDHEN, CDR2 SYDVKM. V was pared by 7 bases and J by 2 bases, with 12 bases between. CDR3 length: 14 amino acids.